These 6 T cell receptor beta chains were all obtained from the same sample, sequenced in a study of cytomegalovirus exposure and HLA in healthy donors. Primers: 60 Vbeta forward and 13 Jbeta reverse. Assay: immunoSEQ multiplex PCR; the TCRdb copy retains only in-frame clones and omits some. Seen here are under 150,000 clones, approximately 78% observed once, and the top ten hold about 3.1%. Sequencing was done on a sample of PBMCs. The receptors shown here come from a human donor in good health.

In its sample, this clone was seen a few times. The CDR3 DNA reads TGTGCCAGCAGCCGAGCAGGGCCGAACTATGGCTACACCTTC. Translating it yields CASSRAGPNYGYTF. The rearrangement uses TRBV27 and TRBJ1-2, with D possibly being TRBD1 (5 bases). This CDR3 is built from 14 residues. Germline CDR1 MNHEY, CDR2 SMNVEV (reference sequence). With 6 bases removed from V and 2 bases from J, the gap between germline ends came to 13 bases.

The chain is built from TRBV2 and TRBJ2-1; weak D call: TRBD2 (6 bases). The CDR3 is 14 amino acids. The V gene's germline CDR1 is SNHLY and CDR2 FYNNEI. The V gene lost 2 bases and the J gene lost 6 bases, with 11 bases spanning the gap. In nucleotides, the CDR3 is TGTGCCAGCAGTGAATCGGGAGCGCCCAATGAGCAGTTCTTC. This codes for CASSESGAPNEQFF.

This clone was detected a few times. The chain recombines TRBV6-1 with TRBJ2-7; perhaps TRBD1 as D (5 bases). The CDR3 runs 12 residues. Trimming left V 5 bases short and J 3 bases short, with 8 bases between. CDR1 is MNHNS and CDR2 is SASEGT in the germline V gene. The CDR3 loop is CASSMTDYEQYF. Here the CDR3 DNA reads TGTGCCAGCAGTATGACAGACTACGAGCAGTACTTC.

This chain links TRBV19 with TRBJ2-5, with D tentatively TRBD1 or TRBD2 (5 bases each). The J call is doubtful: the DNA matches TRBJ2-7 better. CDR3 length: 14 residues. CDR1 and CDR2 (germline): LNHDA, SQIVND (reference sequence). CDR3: CASSVPGTDYEQYF. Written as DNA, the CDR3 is TGTGCCAGTAGTGTGCCGGGGACGGACTACGAGCAGTACTTC.

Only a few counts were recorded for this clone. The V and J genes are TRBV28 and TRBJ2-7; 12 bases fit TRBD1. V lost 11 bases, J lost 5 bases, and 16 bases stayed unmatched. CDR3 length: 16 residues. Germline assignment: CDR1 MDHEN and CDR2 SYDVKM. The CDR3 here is CAARPGSRDRGHEQYF. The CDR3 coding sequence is TGTGCCGCCCGACCGGGCTCCCGGGACAGGGGGCACGAGCAGTACTTC.

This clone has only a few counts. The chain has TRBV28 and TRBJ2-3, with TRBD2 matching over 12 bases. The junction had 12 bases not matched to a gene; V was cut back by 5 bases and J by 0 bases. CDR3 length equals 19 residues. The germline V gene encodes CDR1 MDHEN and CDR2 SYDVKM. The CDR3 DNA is TGTGCCAGCAGTCCCAGCGGACTAGCGGGACGGACTAGCACAGATACGCAGTATTTT. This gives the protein CASSPSGLAGRTSTDTQYF.